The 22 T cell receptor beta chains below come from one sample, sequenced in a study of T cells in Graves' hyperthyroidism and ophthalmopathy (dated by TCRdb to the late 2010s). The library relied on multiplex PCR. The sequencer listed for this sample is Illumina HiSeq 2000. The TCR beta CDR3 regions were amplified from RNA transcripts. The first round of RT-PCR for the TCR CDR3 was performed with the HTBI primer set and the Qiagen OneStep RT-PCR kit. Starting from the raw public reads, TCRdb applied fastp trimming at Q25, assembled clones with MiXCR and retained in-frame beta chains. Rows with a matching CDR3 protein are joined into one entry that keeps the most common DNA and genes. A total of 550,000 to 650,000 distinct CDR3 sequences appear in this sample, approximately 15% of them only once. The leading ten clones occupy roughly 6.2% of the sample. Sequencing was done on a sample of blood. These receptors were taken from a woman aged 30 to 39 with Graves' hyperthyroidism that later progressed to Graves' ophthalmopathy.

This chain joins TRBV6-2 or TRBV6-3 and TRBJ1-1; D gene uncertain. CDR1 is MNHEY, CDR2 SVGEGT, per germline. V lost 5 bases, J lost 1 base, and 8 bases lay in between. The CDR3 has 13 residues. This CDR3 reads CASSVFGNTEAFF. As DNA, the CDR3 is TGTGCCAGCAGTGTGTTTGGGAACACTGAAGCTTTCTTT.

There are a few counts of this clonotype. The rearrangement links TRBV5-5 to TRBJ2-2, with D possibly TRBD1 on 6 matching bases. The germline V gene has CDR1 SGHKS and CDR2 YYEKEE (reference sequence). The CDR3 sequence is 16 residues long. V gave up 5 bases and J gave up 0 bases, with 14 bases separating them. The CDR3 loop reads CASSQGQIANTGELFF. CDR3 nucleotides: TGTGCCAGCAGTCAAGGACAGATCGCGAACACCGGGGAGCTGTTTTTT.

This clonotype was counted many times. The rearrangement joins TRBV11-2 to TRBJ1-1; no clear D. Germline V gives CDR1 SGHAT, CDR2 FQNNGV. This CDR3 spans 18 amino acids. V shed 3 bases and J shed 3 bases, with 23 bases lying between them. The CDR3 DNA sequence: TGTGCCAGCAGCTTCGAGGGAGGGTCTGCTCATGAACACACTGAAGCTTTCTTT. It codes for CASSFEGGSAHEHTEAFF.

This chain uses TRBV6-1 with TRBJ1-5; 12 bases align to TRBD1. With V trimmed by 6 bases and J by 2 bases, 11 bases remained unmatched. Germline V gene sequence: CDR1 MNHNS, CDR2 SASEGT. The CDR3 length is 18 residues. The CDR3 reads CASSRGTGGFKGNQPQHF. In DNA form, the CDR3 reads TGTGCCAGCAGCAGGGGGACAGGGGGCTTCAAAGGCAATCAGCCCCAGCATTTT.

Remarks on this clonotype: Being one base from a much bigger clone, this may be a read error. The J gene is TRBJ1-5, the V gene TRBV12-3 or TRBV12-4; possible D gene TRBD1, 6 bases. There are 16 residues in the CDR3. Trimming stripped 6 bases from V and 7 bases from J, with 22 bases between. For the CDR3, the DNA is TGTGCCAGCAGGCTAGAGATCCGGGGGGCTAAACAGCCCCAGCATTTT. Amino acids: CASRLEIRGAKQPQHF.

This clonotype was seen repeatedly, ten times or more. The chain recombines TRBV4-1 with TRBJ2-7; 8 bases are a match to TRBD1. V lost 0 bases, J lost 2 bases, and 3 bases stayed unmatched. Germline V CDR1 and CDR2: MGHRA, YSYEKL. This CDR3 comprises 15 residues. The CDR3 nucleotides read TGCGCCAGCAGCCAAGAGATCAGGGGGCCCTACGAGCAGTACTTC. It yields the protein CASSQEIRGPYEQYF.

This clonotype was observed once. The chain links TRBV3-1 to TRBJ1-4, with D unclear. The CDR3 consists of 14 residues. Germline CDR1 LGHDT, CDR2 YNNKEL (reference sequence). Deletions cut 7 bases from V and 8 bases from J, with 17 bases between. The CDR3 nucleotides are TGTGCCAGCACCCGGGTAGGGAGTGGCGAAAAACTGTTTTTT. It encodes CASTRVGSGEKLFF.

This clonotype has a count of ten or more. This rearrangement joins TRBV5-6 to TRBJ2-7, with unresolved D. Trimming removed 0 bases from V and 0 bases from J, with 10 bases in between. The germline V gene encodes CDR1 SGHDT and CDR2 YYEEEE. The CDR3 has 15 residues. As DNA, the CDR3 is TGTGCCAGCAGCTTGGTAGGGATTAGCTCCTACGAGCAGTACTTC. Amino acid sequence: CASSLVGISSYEQYF. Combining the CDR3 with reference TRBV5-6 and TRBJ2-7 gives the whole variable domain DAGVTQSPTHLIKTRGQQVTLRCSPKSGHDTVSWYQQALGQGPQFIFQYYEEEERQRGNFPDRFSGHQFPNYSSELNVNALLLGDSALYLCASSLVGISSYEQYFGPGTRLTVT.

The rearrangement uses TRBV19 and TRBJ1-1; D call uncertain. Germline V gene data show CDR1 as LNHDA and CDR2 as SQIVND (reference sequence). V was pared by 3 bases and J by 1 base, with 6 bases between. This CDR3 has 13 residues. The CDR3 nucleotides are TGTGCCAGTAGTATGTGGGAGAACACTGAAGCTTTCTTT. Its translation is CASSMWENTEAFF.

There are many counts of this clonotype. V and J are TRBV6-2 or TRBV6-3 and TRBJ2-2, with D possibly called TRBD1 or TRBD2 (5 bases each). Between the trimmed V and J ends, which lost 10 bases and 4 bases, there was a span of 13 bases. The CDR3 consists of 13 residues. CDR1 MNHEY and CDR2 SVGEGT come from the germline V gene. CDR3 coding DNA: TGTGCCATTACGTGGGGGAGCACCGGGGAGCTGTTTTTT. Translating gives CAITWGSTGELFF.

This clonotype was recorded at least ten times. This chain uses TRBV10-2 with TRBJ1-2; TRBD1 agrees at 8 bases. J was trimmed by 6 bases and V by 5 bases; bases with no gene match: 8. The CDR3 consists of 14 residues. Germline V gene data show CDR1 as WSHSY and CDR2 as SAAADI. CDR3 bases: TGCGCCAGCAGTCGACAGGGGCCGCCGGATGGCTACACCTTC. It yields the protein CASSRQGPPDGYTF.

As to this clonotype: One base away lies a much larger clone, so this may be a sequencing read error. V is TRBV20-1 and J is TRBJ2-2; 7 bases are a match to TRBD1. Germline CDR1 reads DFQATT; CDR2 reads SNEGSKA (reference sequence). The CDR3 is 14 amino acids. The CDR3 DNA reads TGCAGTGCTAGAGAAGGGGGCAACACCGGGGAGCTGTTGTTT. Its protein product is CSAREGGNTGELLF.

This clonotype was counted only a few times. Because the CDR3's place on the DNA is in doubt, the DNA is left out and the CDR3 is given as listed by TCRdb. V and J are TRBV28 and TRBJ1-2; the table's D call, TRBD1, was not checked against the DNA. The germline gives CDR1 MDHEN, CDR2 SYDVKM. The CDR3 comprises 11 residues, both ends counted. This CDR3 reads CAATGNYGCTF.

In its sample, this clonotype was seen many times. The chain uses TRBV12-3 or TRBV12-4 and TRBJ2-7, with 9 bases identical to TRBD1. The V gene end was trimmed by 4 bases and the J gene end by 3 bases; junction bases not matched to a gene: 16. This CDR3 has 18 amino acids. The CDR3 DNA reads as TGTGCCAGCAGTTGGGGACGGGGCAAAACAGGGGGCAGCTACGAGCAGTACTTC. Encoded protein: CASSWGRGKTGGSYEQYF.

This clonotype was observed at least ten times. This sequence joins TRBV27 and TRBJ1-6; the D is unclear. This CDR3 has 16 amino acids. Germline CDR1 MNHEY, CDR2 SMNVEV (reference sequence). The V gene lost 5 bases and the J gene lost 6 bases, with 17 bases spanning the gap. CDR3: CASSIRPYPPNSPLHF. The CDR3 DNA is TGTGCCAGCAGTATCCGGCCCTACCCCCCTAATTCACCCCTCCACTTT.

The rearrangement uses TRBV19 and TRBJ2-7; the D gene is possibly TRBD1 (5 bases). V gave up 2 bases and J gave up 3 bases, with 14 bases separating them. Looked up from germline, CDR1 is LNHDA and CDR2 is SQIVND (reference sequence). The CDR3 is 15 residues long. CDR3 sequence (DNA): TGTGCCAGTAGTATATCAAGCCAGGGTAGCTACGAGCAGTACTTC. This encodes CASSISSQGSYEQYF.

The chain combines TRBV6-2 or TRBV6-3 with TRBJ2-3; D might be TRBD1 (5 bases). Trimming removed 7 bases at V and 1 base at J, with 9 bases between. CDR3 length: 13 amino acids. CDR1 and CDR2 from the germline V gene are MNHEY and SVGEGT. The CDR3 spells CASKWGGTDTQYF. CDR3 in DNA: TGTGCCAGCAAATGGGGCGGCACAGATACGCAGTATTTT.

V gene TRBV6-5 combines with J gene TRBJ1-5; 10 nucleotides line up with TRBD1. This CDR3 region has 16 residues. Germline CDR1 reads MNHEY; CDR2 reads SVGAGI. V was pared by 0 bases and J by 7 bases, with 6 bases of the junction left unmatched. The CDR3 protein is CASSYSMGQGLQPQHF. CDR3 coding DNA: TGTGCCAGCAGTTACTCGATGGGACAGGGGCTACAGCCCCAGCATTTT.

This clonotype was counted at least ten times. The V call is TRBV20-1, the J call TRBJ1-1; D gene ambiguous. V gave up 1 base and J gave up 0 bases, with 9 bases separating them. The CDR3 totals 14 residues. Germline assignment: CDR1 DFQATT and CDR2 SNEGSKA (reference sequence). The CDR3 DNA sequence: TGCAGTGCTAGAGTCAGGAACATGAACACTGAAGCTTTCTTT. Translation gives CSARVRNMNTEAFF.

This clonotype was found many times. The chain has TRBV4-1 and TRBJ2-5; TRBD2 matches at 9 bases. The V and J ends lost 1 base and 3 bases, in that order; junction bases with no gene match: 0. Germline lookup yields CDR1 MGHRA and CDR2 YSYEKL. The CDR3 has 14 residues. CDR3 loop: CASSQGTSEETQYF. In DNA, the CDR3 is TGCGCCAGCAGCCAAGGGACTAGCGAAGAGACCCAGTACTTC.

The chain's CDR3 is CAWTPGGFGYGYTF. DNA for the CDR3: TGTGCCTGGACCCCAGGGGGCTTTGGCTATGGCTACACCTTC. The chain uses TRBV30 and TRBJ1-2, with TRBD1 matching 8 bases. V was pared by 4 bases and J by 4 bases, with 8 bases of the junction left unmatched. There are 14 residues in the CDR3. Germline CDR1 GTSNPN, CDR2 SVGIG (reference sequence).

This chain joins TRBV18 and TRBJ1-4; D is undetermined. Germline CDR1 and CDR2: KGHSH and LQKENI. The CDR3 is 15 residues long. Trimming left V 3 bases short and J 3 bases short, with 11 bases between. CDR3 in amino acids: CASSPPGSANEKLFF. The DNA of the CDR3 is TGTGCCAGCTCACCCCCGGGTTCTGCTAATGAAAAACTGTTTTTT. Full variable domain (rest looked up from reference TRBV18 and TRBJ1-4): NAGVMQNPRHLVRRRGQEARLRCSPMKGHSHVYWYRQLPEEGLKFMVYLQKENIIDESGMPKERFSAEFPKEGPSILRIQQVVRGDSAAYFCASSPPGSANEKLFFGSGTQLSVL.